This TCR beta chain was found in a study of T cells in Graves' hyperthyroidism and ophthalmopathy. For the study at large: Peripheral blood was taken when the disease was first diagnosed, before any treatment began. Whole-study findings and limits: Blood also contained most expanded thyroid clonotypes above 0.001.

The TCR beta CDR3 regions underwent amplification using RNA transcripts as the source. Carried out on the TCR CDR3, a first-round RT-PCR used the HTBI primer set. TCRdb reprocessed the multiplex PCR reads via MiXCR and lists one record per CDR3 protein. In the table there are around 190,000 distinct CDR3 sequences, about a sixth of which are singletons. Graves' hyperthyroidism is called stable when ophthalmopathy does not progress within 18 months. Cells are PBMCs isolated from approximately 9.2 ml of fresh blood. This clonotype appeared many times. Its antigen is unidentified. In germline, CDR1 is SQVTM, CDR2 ANQGSEA. V was pared by 4 bases and J by 6 bases, with 13 bases between. The CDR3 spans 12 residues.

The chain links TRBV29-1 to TRBJ2-7; D gene unclear. Sequencing was done on a sample of blood. This TCR was recovered from a woman in her 50s with Graves' hyperthyroidism. The CDR3 DNA follows: TGCAGCGTTGCGGGTGGACGGACCGAGCAGTACTTC. The encoded protein is CSVAGGRTEQYF.